The 5 T cell receptor beta chains in this list originate from one sample, sequenced in a study of T cells in Graves' hyperthyroidism and ophthalmopathy. TCR beta CDR3 region amplification was performed from RNA transcripts. The TCR CDR3 first-round RT-PCR relied on the HTBI primer set. TCRdb redid the calling of the multiplex PCR reads with MiXCR, one entry per CDR3 protein. The sample yields roughly 500,000 distinct CDR3 sequences, 35% to 50% seen once. Sequencing was done on a sample of peripheral blood or thyroid tissue (not recorded which). The receptors were gathered from an adult woman with Graves' disease, either hyperthyroidism or ophthalmopathy (not recorded which).

This clonotype was seen only once. The rearrangement links TRBV10-1 to TRBJ2-2; D is possibly TRBD2 (6 bases). The V and J ends lost 3 bases and 13 bases respectively, with 21 bases between them. CDR1 is WNHNN, CDR2 SYGVQD, per germline (reference sequence). The CDR3 is 15 amino acids. In DNA, the CDR3 is TGCGCCAGCAGTGAATCGGGACTCGTGGCCGAGAGGCTGTTTTTT. It specifies CASSESGLVAERLFF.

The chain links TRBV7-8 to TRBJ2-5; D is undetermined. The CDR3 runs to 15 residues. Germline CDR1 SGHVS, CDR2 FQNEAQ. V lost 1 base to trimming and J lost 1 base, with 10 bases between them. The CDR3, as DNA: TGTGCCAGCAGCTTAGACGGCAGCCCCCAAGAGACCCAGTACTTC. Translating gives CASSLDGSPQETQYF.

To note about this clonotype: One junction end disagrees with the germline gene, perhaps due to a read error. The rearrangement links TRBV7-2 to TRBJ2-7; 7 bases match TRBD1. Germline loops: CDR1 SGHTA, CDR2 FQGNSA. The CDR3 is 14 amino acids. The CDR3 is CASTLGGFSYEQYF. The CDR3 DNA follows: TGTGCCAGCACCCTAGGGGGCTTCTCCTACGAGCAGTACTTT.

This clonotype was observed at least ten times. The chain uses TRBV20-1 and TRBJ2-2; either TRBD1 or TRBD2 may supply D (5 bases each). The CDR3 runs 15 residues. Germline CDR1 reads DFQATT; CDR2 reads SNEGSKA (reference sequence). V was cut by 6 bases and J by 0 bases, with 14 bases left in between. CDR3 in amino acids: CSASTGTANTGELFF. The CDR3 DNA reads TGCAGTGCATCAACCGGGACCGCGAACACCGGGGAGCTGTTTTTT.

This clonotype was observed many times. V gene TRBV7-2 combines with J gene TRBJ1-5, with TRBD1 matching 7 bases. The trim removed 0 bases at V and 3 bases at J, leaving 5 bases unmatched. Looked up from germline, CDR1 is SGHTA and CDR2 is FQGNSA. The CDR3 has 16 residues. CDR3 in DNA: TGTGCCAGCAGCTTAGCGGGAACAGGGGTCAATCAGCCCCAGCATTTT. Amino acid sequence: CASSLAGTGVNQPQHF.